This T cell receptor (beta chain) was identified during a study of graft-versus-host responses after intestinal transplantation. Clones were sequenced by immunoSEQ multiplex PCR, and TCRdb holds only the in-frame ones, with some missing. The top ten clones hold about 0.28% of a sample with 85,000 to 90,000 clones, 80% to 95% of them seen once. The V and J ends lost 6 bases and 4 bases, in that order; junction bases with no gene match: 7. Germline V gives CDR1 MNHNS, CDR2 SASEGT. The CDR3 runs 14 residues. About this clone: What it recognizes is unknown.

The starting material was unstimulated CD4+ T cells sorted from spleen or lymph node cells, obtained before intestinal transplant. J is TRBJ2-5 and V is TRBV6-1; 8 positions match TRBD2. The receptor was derived from a human donor who received an intestinal transplant. CDR3 sequence reads: CASRLSGTRETQYF. In DNA form, the CDR3 reads TGTGCCAGCAGGCTGTCCGGGACTAGAGAGACCCAGTACTTC.